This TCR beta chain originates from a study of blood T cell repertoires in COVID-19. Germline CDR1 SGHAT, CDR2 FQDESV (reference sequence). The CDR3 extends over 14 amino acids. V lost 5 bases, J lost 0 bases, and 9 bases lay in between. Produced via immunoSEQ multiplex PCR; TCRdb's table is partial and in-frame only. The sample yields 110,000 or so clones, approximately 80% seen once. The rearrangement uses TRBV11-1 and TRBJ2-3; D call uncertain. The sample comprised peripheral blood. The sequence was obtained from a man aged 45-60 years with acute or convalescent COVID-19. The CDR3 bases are TGTGCCAGCAGCCCAACGACTAGCACAGATACGCAGTATTTT. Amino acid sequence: CASSPTTSTDTQYF.